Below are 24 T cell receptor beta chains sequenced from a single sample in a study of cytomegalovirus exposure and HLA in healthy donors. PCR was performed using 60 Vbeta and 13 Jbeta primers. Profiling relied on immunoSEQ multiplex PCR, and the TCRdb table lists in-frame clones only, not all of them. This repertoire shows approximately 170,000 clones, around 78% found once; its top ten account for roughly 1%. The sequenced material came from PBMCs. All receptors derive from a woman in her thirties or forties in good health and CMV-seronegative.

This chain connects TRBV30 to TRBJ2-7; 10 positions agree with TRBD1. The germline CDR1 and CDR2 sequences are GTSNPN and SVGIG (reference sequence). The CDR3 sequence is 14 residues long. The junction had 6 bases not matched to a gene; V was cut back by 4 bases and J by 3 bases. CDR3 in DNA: TGTGCCTGGACCTGGGGGACAGGGGTCTACGAGCAGTACTTC. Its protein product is CAWTWGTGVYEQYF. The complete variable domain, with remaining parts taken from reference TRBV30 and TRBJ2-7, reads SQTIHQWPATLVQPVGSPLSLECTVEGTSNPNLYWYRQAAGRGLQLLFYSVGIGQISSEVPQNLSASRPQDRQFILSSKKLLLSDSGFYLCAWTWGTGVYEQYFGPGTRLTVT.

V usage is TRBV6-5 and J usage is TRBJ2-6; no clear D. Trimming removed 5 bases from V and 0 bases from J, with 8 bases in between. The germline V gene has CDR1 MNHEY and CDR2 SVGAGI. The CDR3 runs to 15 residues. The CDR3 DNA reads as TGTGCCAGCAGTACGGGTATCTCTGGGGCCAACGTCCTGACTTTC. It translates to CASSTGISGANVLTF.

The CDR3 DNA is TGTGCCAGCAGCTCCTACTCAGGGGGCTCTGGAAACACCATATATTTT. Encoded protein: CASSSYSGGSGNTIYF. The V gene is TRBV7-9, the J gene TRBJ1-3; the match to TRBD1 covers 7 bases. Losses at the gene ends were 4 bases for V and 0 bases for J; bases not matched to a gene: 6. This CDR3 comprises 16 residues. From germline, CDR1 is SEHNR and CDR2 FQNEAQ (reference sequence).

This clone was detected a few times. In DNA, the CDR3 is TGTGCCAGCAGCTTAGTCCCTAGCGGGAGCTTCTACGAGCAGTACTTC. Amino acids: CASSLVPSGSFYEQYF. V usage is TRBV7-2 and J usage is TRBJ2-7; 10 bases line up with TRBD2. Germline V gene lookup returns CDR1 SGHTA and CDR2 FQGNSA. The CDR3 consists of 16 residues. With V trimmed by 1 base and J by 3 bases, 6 bases remained unmatched.

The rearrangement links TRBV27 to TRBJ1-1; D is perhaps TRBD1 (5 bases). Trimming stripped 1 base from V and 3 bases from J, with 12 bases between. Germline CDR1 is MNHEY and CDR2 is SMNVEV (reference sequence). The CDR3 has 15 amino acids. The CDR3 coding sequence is TGTGCCAGCAGTTTATATGGGGGGAAGGACACTGAAGCTTTCTTT. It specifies CASSLYGGKDTEAFF.

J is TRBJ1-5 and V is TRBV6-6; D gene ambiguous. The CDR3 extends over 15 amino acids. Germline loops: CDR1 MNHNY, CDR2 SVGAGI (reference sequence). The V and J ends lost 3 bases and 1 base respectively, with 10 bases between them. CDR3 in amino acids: CASSYREVSNQPQHF. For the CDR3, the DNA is TGTGCCAGCAGTTATAGGGAGGTAAGCAATCAGCCCCAGCATTTT.

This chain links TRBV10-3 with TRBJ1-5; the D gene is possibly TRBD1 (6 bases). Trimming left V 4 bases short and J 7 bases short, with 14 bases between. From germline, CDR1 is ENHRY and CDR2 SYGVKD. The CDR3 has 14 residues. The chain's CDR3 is CAISGSVQGQPQHF. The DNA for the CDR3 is TGTGCCATCAGTGGATCCGTACAGGGACAGCCCCAGCATTTT.

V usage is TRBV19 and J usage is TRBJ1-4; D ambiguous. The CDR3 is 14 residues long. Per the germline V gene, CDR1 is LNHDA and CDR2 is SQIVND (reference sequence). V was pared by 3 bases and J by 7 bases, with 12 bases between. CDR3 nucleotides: TGTGCCAGTAGTATCTACGGGAGTAGTGAAAAACTGTTTTTT. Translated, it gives CASSIYGSSEKLFF.

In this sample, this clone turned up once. The CDR3 sequence: CAWSLSSWSGELFF. In DNA form, the CDR3 reads TGTGCCTGGAGTTTGTCTAGCTGGTCAGGGGAGCTGTTTTTT. V usage is TRBV30 and J usage is TRBJ2-2; perhaps TRBD2 as D (5 bases). The CDR3 is made up of 14 amino acids. Germline loops: CDR1 GTSNPN, CDR2 SVGIG (reference sequence). V lost 2 bases and J lost 8, with 15 bases in between.

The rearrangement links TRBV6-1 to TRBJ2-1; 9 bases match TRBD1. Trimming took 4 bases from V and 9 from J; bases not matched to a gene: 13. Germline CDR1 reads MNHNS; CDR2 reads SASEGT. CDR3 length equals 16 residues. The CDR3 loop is CASSAPGQGIQTEQFF. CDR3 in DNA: TGTGCCAGCAGTGCCCCGGGACAGGGTATTCAAACTGAGCAGTTCTTC.

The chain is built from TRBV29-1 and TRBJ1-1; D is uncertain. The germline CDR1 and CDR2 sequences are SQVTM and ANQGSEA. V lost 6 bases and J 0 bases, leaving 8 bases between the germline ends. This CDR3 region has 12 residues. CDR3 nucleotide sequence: TGCAGCGTGGCAGACATGAACACTGAAGCTTTCTTT. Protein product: CSVADMNTEAFF. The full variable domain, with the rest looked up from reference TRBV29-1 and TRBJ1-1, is SAVISQKPSRDICQRGTSLTIQCQVDSQVTMMFWYRQQPGQSLTLIATANQGSEATYESGFVIDKFPISRPNLTFSTLTVSNMSPEDSSIYLCSVADMNTEAFFGQGTRLTVV.

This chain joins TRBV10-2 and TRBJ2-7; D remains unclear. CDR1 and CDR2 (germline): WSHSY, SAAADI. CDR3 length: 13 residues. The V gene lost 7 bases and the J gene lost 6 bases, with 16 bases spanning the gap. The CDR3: CASTPRVLGEQYF. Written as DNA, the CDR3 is TGCGCCAGCACCCCCCGGGTCCTGGGCGAGCAGTACTTC.

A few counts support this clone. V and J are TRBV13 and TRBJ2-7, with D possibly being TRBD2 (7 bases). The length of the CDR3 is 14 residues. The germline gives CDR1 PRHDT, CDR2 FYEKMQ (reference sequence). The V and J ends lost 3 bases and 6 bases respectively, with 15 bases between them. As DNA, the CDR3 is TGTGCCAGCAGCTTGGGGGGGGGCGGGGGCGAGCAGTACTTC. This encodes CASSLGGGGGEQYF.

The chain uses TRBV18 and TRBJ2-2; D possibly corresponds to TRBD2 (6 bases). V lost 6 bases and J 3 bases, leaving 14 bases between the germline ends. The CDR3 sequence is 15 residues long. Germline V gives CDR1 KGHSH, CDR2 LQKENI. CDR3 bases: TGTGCCAGCTCCCCTCGGGAGTTAGACACCGGGGAGCTGTTTTTT. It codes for CASSPRELDTGELFF.

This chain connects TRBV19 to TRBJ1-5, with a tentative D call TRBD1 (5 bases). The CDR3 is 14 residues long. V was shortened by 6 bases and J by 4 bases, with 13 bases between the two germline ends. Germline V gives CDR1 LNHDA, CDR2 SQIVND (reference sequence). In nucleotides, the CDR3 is TGTGCCAGTAGGCGACCGGGGGGGAATCAGCCCCAGCATTTT. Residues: CASRRPGGNQPQHF.

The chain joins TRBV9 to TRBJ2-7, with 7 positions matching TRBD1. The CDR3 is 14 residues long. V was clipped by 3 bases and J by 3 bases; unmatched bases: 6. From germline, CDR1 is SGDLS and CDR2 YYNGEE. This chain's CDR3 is CASSAGTENYEQYF. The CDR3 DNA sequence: TGTGCCAGCAGCGCTGGGACAGAAAACTACGAGCAGTACTTC. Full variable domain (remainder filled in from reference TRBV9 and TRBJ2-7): DSGVTQTPKHLITATGQRVTLRCSPRSGDLSVYWYQQSLDQGLQFLIQYYNGEERAKGNILERFSAQQFPDLHSELNLSSLELGDSALYFCASSAGTENYEQYFGPGTRLTVT.

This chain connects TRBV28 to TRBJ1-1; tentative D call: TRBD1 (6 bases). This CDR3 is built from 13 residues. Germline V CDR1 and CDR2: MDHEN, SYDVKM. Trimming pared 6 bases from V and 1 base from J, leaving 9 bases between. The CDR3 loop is CASRPGQNTEAFF. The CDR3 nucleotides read TGTGCCAGCAGGCCGGGACAGAACACTGAAGCTTTCTTT.

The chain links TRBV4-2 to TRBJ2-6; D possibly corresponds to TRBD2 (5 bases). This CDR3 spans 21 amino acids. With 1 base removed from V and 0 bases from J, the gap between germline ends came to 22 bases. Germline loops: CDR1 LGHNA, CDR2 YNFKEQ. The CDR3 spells CASSQAPITTGFVSGANVLTF. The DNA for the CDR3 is TGTGCCAGCAGCCAAGCCCCGATTACTACGGGATTCGTCTCTGGGGCCAACGTCCTGACTTTC.

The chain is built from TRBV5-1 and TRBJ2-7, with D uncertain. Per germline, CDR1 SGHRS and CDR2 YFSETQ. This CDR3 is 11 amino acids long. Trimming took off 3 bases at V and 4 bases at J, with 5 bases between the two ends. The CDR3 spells CASSYAYEQYF. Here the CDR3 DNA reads TGCGCCAGCAGCTACGCGTACGAGCAGTACTTC.

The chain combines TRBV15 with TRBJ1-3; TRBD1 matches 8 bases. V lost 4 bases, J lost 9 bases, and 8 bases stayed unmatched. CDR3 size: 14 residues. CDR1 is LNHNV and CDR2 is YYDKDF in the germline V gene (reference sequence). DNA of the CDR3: TGTGCCACCAGCACCGGACAGGGCGAAGGCACCATATATTTT. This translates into CATSTGQGEGTIYF.

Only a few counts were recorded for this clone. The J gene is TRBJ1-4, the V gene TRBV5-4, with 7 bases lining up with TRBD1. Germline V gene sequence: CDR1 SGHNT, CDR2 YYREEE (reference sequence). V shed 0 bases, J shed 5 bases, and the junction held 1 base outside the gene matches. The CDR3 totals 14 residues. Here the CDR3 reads CASSLEGANEKLFF. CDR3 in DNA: TGTGCCAGCAGCTTGGAGGGGGCGAATGAAAAACTGTTTTTT.

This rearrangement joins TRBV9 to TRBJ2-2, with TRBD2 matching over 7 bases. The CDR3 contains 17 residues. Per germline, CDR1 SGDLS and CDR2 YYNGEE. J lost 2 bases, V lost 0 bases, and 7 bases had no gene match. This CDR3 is CASSVGLAGFNTGELFF. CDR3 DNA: TGTGCCAGCAGCGTAGGACTAGCAGGATTTAACACCGGGGAGCTGTTTTTT.

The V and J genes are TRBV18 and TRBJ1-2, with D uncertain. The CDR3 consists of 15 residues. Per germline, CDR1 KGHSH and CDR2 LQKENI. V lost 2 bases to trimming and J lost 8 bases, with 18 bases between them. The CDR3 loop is CASSPYGQPRWGYTF. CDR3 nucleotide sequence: TGTGCCAGCTCACCATATGGGCAACCCCGCTGGGGCTACACCTTC.

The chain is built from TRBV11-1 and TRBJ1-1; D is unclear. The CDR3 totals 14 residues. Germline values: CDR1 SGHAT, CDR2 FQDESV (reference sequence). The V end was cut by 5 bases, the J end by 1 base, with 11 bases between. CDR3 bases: TGTGCCAGCAGCCCCCAATCAGGGAACACTGAAGCTTTCTTT. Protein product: CASSPQSGNTEAFF.